This TCR beta chain was captured by sequencing in a study of shared clonotypes between healthy human individuals. Findings and caveats of the study: A generally larger estimated richness was seen in naive subsets than in memory subsets. Shared across a few donors were about 4.8% of the naive CD4 clonotypes.

Sequencing used immunoSEQ multiplex PCR; TCRdb keeps in-frame clones, though not all of them. The table lists approximately 2.1 million clones, more than 80% of them singletons. Researchers partitioned CD4+ cells into CD45RA+ naive and CD45RA-negative memory subsets. Trimming shortened V by 0 bases and J by 4 bases, and 13 bases separated the two germline ends. Germline V gives CDR1 SGDLS, CDR2 YYNGEE. The CDR3 loop spans 15 amino acids. Note on this clone: Its target is unknown.

This clonotype originated in a man aged 18 to 29 in good health. Some clones in this sample may be carry-over from other donors' samples. The rearrangement joins TRBV9 to TRBJ2-5; no reliable D call. The sample consisted of naive CD4+ T cells from PBMCs. Subset noted: CD45RA+ positively selected. The CDR3 here is CASSVAVGLGETQYF. As DNA, the CDR3 is TGTGCCAGCAGCGTAGCGGTGGGCCTGGGAGAGACCCAGTACTTC.